This T cell receptor beta chain was found in a study of blood T cell repertoires in COVID-19. V trimming: 3 bases; J trimming: 8 bases; junction bases outside the gene matches: 7. From germline, CDR1 is SQVTM and CDR2 ANQGSEA. This CDR3 comprises 13 residues. Some clones are missing from TCRdb's copy, which holds only in-frame ones; the method was immunoSEQ multiplex PCR. The table records 270,000 or so clones, around 86% of them present only once. The gene calls are TRBV29-1 and TRBJ2-3; 8 nucleotides align to TRBD1. The specimen sequenced was peripheral blood. The receptor was isolated from a woman aged 60-70 years with active or convalescent COVID-19. CDR3 sequence: CSVEGQAGPTQYF. CDR3 in DNA: TGCAGCGTTGAGGGACAGGCAGGTCCTACGCAGTATTTT.